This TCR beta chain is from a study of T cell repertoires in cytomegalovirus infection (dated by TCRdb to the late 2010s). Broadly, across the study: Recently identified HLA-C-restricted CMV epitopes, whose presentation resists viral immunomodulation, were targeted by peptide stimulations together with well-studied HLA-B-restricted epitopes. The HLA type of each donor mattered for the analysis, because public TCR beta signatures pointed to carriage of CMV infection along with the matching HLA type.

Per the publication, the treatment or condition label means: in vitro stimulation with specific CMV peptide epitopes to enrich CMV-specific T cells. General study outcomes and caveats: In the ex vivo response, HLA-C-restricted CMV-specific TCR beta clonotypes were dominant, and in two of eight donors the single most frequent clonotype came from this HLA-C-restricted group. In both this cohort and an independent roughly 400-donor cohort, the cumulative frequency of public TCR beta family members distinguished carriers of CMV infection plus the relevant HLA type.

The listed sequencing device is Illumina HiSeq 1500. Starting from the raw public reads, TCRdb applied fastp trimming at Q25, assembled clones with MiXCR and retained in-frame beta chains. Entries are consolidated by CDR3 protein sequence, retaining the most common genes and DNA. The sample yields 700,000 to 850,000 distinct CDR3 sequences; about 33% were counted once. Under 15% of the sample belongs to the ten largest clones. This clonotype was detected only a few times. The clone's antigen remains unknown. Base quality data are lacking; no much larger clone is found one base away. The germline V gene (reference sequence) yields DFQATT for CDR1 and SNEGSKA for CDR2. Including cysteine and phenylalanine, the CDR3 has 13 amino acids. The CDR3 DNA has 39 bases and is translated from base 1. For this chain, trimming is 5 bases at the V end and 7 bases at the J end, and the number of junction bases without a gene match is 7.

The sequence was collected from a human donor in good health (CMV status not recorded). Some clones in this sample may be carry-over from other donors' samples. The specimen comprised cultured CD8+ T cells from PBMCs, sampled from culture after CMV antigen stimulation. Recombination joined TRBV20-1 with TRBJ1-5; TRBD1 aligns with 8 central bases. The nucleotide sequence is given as TGCAGTGCTCTACAGGGGGGAGGGCAGCCCCAGCATTTT. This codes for CSALQGGGQPQHF.